Given below is one T cell receptor beta chain in context. Its antigen remains unknown. The CDR3 extends over 14 amino acids. Trimming removed 7 bases from V and 4 bases from J, with 17 bases in between. Germline V gene lookup returns CDR1 SNHLY and CDR2 FYNNEI. Profiling relied on immunoSEQ multiplex PCR, and the TCRdb table lists in-frame clones only, not all of them. Among under 55,000 clones listed, about 91% were seen once. The sample originates from a study of graft-versus-host responses after intestinal transplantation. Overall study findings and caveats: Investigators detected GvH clones in recipient marrow, with some emerging earlier in ileum or blood.

The V gene is TRBV2, the J gene TRBJ2-7; D perhaps matches TRBD2 (6 bases). The source was PBMCs, collected 524 days after transplant. This receptor was identified in a human patient who received an intestinal transplant, so some T cells may come from the graft donor. In DNA, the CDR3 is TGTGCCAGCAATGCAGGAGGGATGTCTTACGAGCAGTACTTC. This codes for CASNAGGMSYEQYF.